The clone carrying this T cell receptor (beta chain) was counted a few times. The target antigen is unknown. The source of the sample is a study of OX40 agonist ivuxolimab in advanced cancers. For the study at large: Participants, approximately 83% male, averaged about 56 years of age, ranging from roughly 23 to 80.

The germline CDR1 and CDR2 sequences are SGHNT and YYREEE (reference sequence). The CDR3 length is 15 residues. V was pared by 4 bases and J by 6 bases, with 18 bases between. Measured with immunoSEQ multiplex PCR; TCRdb has only the in-frame clones, and not every one. The table includes 25,000 to 35,000 clones, around 86% detected once. Findings and caveats of the study: More expanded clones were seen, on average, in CD8+ T cells than in CD4+.

The chain joins TRBV5-4 to TRBJ2-3; D not certain. The sequences come from CD4+ or CD8+ T cells sorted from blood, collected in a trial of the OX40 agonist ivuxolimab. This receptor was identified in an adult with an advanced solid tumor such as melanoma, head and neck, liver or kidney cancer. The CDR3 nucleotides read TGTGCCAGCAGCCTTCCTGTCGGTAGTCTGGATACGCAGTATTTT. The encoded protein is CASSLPVGSLDTQYF.